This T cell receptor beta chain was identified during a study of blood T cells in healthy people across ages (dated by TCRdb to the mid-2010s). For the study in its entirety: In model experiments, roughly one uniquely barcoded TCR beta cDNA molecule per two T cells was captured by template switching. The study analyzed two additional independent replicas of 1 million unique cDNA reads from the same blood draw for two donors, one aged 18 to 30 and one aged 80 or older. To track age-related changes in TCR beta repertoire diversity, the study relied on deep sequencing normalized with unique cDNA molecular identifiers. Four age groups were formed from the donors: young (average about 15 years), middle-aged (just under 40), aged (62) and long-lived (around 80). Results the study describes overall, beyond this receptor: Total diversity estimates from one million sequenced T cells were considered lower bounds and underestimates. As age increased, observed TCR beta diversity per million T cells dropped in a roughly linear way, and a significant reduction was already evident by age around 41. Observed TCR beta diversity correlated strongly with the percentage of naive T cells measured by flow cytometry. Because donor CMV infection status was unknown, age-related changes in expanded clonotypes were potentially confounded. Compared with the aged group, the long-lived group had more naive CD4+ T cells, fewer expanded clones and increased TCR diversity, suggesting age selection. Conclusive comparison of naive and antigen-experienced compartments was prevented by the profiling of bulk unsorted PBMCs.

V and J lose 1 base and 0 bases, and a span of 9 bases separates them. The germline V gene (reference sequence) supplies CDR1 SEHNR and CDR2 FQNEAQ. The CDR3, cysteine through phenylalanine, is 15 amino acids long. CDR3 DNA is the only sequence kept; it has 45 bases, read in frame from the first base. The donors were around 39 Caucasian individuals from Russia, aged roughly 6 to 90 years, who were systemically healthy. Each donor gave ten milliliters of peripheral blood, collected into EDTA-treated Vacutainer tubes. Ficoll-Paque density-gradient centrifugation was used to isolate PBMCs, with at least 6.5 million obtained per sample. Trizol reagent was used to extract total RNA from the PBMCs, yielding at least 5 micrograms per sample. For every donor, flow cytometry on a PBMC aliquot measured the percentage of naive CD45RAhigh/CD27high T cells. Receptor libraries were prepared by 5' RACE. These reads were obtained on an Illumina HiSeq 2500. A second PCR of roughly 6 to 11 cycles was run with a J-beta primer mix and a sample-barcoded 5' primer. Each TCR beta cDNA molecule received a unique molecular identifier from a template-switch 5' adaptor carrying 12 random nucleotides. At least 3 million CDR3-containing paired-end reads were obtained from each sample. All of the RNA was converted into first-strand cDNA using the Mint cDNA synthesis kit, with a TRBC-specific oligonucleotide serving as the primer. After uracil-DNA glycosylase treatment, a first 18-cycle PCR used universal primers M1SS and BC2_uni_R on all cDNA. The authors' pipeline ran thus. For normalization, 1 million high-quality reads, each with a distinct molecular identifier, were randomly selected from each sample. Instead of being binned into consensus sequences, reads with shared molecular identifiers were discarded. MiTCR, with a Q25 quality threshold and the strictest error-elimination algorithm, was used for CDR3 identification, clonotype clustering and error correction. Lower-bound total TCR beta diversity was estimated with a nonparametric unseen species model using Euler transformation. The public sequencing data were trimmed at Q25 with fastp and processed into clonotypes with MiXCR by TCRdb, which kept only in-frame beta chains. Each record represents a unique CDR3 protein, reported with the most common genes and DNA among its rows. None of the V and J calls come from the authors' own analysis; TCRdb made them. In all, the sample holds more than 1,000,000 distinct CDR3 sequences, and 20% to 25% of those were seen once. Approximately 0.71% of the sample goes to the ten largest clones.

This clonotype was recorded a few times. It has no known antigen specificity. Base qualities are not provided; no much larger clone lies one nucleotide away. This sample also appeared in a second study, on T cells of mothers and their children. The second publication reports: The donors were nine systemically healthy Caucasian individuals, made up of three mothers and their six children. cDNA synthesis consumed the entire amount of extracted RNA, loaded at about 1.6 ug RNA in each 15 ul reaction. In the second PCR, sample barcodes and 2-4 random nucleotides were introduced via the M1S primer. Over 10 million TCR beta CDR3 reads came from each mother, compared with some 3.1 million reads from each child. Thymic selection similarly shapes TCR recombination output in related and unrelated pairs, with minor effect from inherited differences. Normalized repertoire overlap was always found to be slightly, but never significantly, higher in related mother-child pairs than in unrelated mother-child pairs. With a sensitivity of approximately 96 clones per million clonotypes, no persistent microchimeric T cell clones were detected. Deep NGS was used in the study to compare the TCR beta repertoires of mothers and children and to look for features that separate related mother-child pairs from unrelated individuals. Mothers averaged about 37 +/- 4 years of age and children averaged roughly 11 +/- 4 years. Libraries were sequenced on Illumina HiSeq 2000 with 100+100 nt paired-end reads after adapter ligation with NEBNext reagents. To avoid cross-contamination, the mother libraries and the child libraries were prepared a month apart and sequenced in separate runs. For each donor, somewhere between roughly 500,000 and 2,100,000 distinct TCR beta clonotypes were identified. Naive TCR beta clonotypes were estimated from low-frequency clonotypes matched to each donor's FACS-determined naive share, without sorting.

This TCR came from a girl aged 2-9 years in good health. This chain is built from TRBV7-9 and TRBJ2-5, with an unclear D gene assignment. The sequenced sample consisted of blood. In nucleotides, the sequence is TGTGCCAGCAGCTTAGGTCCCGAGTACCAAGAGACCCAGTACTTC. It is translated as CASSLGPEYQETQYF.